The clone carrying this T cell receptor (beta chain) came up once. Its matching antigen is unknown. Germline values: CDR1 GTSNPN, CDR2 SVGIG (reference sequence). V lost 0 bases to trimming and J lost 0 bases, with 18 bases between them. This CDR3 is built from 18 residues. These data originate in a study of cytomegalovirus exposure and HLA in healthy donors. Study-wide points: Judged likely to be a sequencing artifact was a cluster of highly shared sequence variants. Earlier results showed most TCR beta V segments being productive about 87% or about 30% of the time.

It was with 60 Vbeta and 13 Jbeta primers that the PCR ran. The table came from immunoSEQ multiplex PCR; TCRdb's copy has only in-frame clones and leaves some out. The sample contains about 110,000 clones, about 76% of which appear only once. The chain is built from TRBV30 and TRBJ2-1; D unclear. The receptor comes from a man in his thirties or forties in good health and CMV-seropositive. Input material: PBMCs. The chain's CDR3 is CAWSVRVRFSSSYNEQFF. The CDR3 DNA is TGTGCCTGGAGTGTACGAGTGCGCTTTTCGAGCTCCTACAATGAGCAGTTCTTC. The whole variable domain, filled in from reference TRBV30 and TRBJ2-1, reads SQTIHQWPATLVQPVGSPLSLECTVEGTSNPNLYWYRQAAGRGLQLLFYSVGIGQISSEVPQNLSASRPQDRQFILSSKKLLLSDSGFYLCAWSVRVRFSSSYNEQFFGPGTRLTVL.